At least ten counts were recorded for the clone carrying this T cell receptor beta chain. This record belongs to a study of blood T cells in healthy people across ages. A sample-barcoded 5' primer and a J-beta primer mix were used in a second PCR of roughly 7 to 11 cycles. TCRdb re-derived calls from the 5' RACE reads in MiXCR, one entry per CDR3 protein. Of hundreds of thousands of distinct CDR3 sequences listed, 45% to 60% are singletons. The CDR3 contains 13 residues. The trim removed 6 bases at V and 4 bases at J, leaving 2 bases unmatched. Germline CDR1 MNHNY, CDR2 SVGAGI (reference sequence). The sample comprised blood. This sequence originates from an elderly woman in good health. V and J are TRBV6-6 and TRBJ2-1, with 8 nucleotides matching TRBD1. CDR3 bases: TGTGCCAGCAGGACAGGGGTTTACAATGAGCAGTTCTTC. It encodes CASRTGVYNEQFF.